One T cell receptor (beta chain) is described in this entry. Looked up from germline, CDR1 is SGHRS and CDR2 is YFSETQ. Trimming cost V 4 bases and J 0 bases, with 14 bases left between them. CDR3 length: 16 residues. The data belong to a study of shared clonotypes between healthy human individuals. The protocol was immunoSEQ multiplex PCR, while the TCRdb copy is restricted to in-frame clones and leaves out a portion. In the table there are a few million clones, over 85% of which are singletons. This receptor was obtained from a man between 18 and 35 years old in good health. The specimen sequenced was naive CD4+ T cells sorted from blood. Subset given: CD45RA+ positively selected. The chain links TRBV5-1 to TRBJ2-1; no clear D. CDR3 protein: CASSPLPLNSYNEQFF. CDR3 coding DNA: TGCGCCAGCAGCCCACTCCCCCTAAACTCCTACAATGAGCAGTTCTTC.